This T cell receptor (beta chain) was sequenced in a study of T cells in Graves' hyperthyroidism and ophthalmopathy. Looking at the study overall: Peripheral blood specimens were obtained at initial diagnosis, prior to any treatment.

CDR1 and CDR2 from the germline V gene are GTSNPN and SVGIG (reference sequence). The CDR3 has 16 residues. V dropped 0 bases and J dropped 1; count of bases not matched to a gene: 4. The source material, RNA transcripts, was used to amplify TCR beta CDR3 regions. Using the HTBI primer set, a first-round RT-PCR was run on the TCR CDR3. TCRdb ran MiXCR on the multiplex PCR reads and lists one entry per CDR3 protein. The repertoire includes fewer than 250,000 distinct CDR3 sequences, about 17% of them detected once, and less than 35% sits in the top ten. Only a few counts were recorded for this clonotype.

This chain links TRBV30 with TRBJ2-5, with 11 bases fitting TRBD1. Sequenced material: blood. This clonotype originated in a young woman with Graves' ophthalmopathy. CDR3 DNA: TGTGCCTGGAGTGTCGCCGGGACAGGGGGCCAAGAGACCCAGTACTTC. Its translation is CAWSVAGTGGQETQYF.